This T cell receptor (beta chain) was obtained from a study of cytomegalovirus exposure and HLA in healthy donors (dated by TCRdb to about 2017). Broadly, across the study: An earlier analysis of some 620 of the donors reported approximately 300 Gb of sequence data and about 120 million unique TCR beta sequences obtained from about 179 million T cells. An early release that covered approximately 600 HLA-typed donors contained around 330 gigabases of sequencing data and around 80 million unique TCR sequences. Among the approximately 400 genotyped donors, approximately 77% belonged to the genetic ancestry cluster associated with self-reported Caucasian donors. The study was designed to test whether signatures of past pathogen exposure could be identified by cataloging public T cell receptors. The T cell repertoires of some 700 subjects were profiled by immunosequencing and related to cytomegalovirus serostatus. Along with the approximately 700-subject first cohort, a separate validation cohort of over a hundred different subjects was used. The study combined high-throughput TCR immunosequencing, statistical association of individual TCRs with disease status, and machine learning to predict cytomegalovirus infection status. A later analysis re-analyzed previously published TCR beta repertoires from several hundred donors and added high-resolution HLA genotyping to study TCR occurrence patterns. Rather than using new phenotypic data, the later analysis identified candidate immune exposures from TCR beta sequences and from how often those sequences occurred across donors. An earlier analysis of around 580 of the donors used high-throughput TCR beta sequencing to judge whether each TCR beta V gene segment behaved as functional or pseudogenic. Donor age, sex, ethnicity and CMV serostatus were compiled together with the repertoire data. Genome-wide SNP genotypes for about 60% of the 666 donors were used in a later genetic analysis, which treated that subset as a discovery cohort. All discovery cohort repertoires had been generated on a single sequencing platform. HLA typing covered class I and class II loci at four-digit resolution. Typing coverage varied by locus: roughly 620-630 donors for A, B, C, DRB1 and DQB1; roughly 560 for DQA1; about 600 for DPA1; around 450 for DPB1. About five DR-DQ haplotypes were handled as single units for association and clustering, since linkage in the cohort was strong. Among almost 400 genotyped donors of the cohort, an average of about 240,000 unique TCR beta nucleotide sequences were sequenced per donor, around a sixth of them non-productive. Summary of the overall study and its limitations: Compared with equally common non-associated chains, HLA-associated TCR beta chains in a later analysis were more clonally expanded and had lower generation probabilities. In a later analysis, most CMV-associated TCR beta chains were found to appear HLA-restricted, with HLA associations seemingly driven largely by CMV exposure. Because counts were too low, seventeen rarely observed V segments, including chromosome 9 orphons, were left out of the earlier analysis of approximately 580 of the donors. In a later analysis, about 17,000 TCR beta sequences were associated with specific HLA alleles at a false discovery rate of 0.05. Three of the identified cytomegalovirus-associated TCR beta chains were confirmed in vitro to be specific for cytomegalovirus antigens. Presence/absence analyses assumed roughly uniform sequencing depth across donors, an assumption that may not hold. Immune exposure information for the cohort was limited to CMV serostatus. V-gene and J-gene trimming of TCR beta chains was associated with a missense DCLRE1C variant in a later genetic analysis, and the association was replicated in an independent cohort. Because HLA typing was unavailable for some donors at each locus, only the typed subset was used in association tests. In a later analysis, several top co-occurrence clusters were reported to appear linked to parvovirus B19, influenza, CMV and Epstein-Barr virus. Correlated functional status among segregating V segments might reflect linkage disequilibrium, but an unknown experimental factor could not be ruled out. The study gave a list of 150 to 200 TCR beta chains associated with cytomegalovirus. According to a later genetic analysis, donors in an Asian-associated ancestry cluster had fewer N-insertions in productive TCRs than the approximately 700-donor mean. The sequencing pipeline was judged likely to have produced a cluster of highly shared sequence variants as a technical artifact. According to a later analysis, TCR association rates differed among HLA loci, with DRB1 alleles showing the most associated TCRs and HLA-C alleles showing the fewest. The authors suggested that the approach could potentially be generalized to other disease states and immunological phenotypes. A further reported finding was that TCR beta sequences accurately predicted the HLA-A and HLA-B alleles for most subjects in the first cohort. Assigning TCR associations to individual alleles was difficult when HLA alleles, especially DR and DQ, strongly co-occurred. Only TCR beta chains were sequenced in this cohort, and the absence of alpha or paired-chain data limited detectable features. Because the 87-base-pair reads could not distinguish some IMGT-functional V segments, including TRBV6-2 and TRBV6-3, those segments were excluded. Across donors, most TCR sequences were observed very rarely, whereas some public TCRs were present in many individuals. In both the original and validation cohorts, the classifier was reported to diagnose cytomegalovirus status with high specificity and sensitivity. In an earlier analysis of around 500 of the donors, most TCR beta V segments appeared in productive rearrangements about 87% or about 30% of the time, broadly matching IMGT annotations.

At the junction V is shortened by 3 bases and J by 0 bases, with 9 bases in between. The CDR3 starts with the cysteine, ends with the phenylalanine, and has 15 residues. Only the CDR3 region is kept as DNA, spanning 45 bases read in frame from base 1. CDR1 SGHDT and CDR2 YYEEEE are derived from the germline V gene. Concerning this clone itself: This receptor's antigen is unknown. Per-nucleotide qualities are absent, and no much larger clonotype sits a single base away.

Receptor libraries were prepared by the immunoSEQ multiplex PCR assay. A mixture of 60 forward primers for TCR Vbeta segments and 13 reverse primers for TCR Jbeta segments was used in the multiplex PCR. The CDR3 region of rearranged TCR beta genes was amplified from genomic DNA by a multiplex PCR assay. On the Illumina HiSeq System, the amplified TCR beta libraries were sequenced as 87-base-pair reads. On the study's bioinformatics: In a later analysis, approximately 74 million unique TCR beta chains were counted across the roughly 670 repertoires, and around 11 million of these chains were shared by at least two donors. A nearest-neighbor algorithm error-corrected the raw reads and collapsed the reads into unique sequences, merging closely related sequences to remove PCR and sequencing errors. To assign V, D and J gene segments, CDR3 sequences were aligned to IMGT reference sequences. Each retained sequence needed at least a six-nucleotide match to both a V gene segment and a J gene segment. A rearrangement was called productive if the CDR3 had no stop codons and remained in frame with V and J, and every other rearrangement was called non-productive. CDR3 was defined by IMGT convention, running from the second conserved V-encoded cysteine to the conserved J-encoded phenylalanine. The earlier analysis of around 640 of the donors excluded sequences that lacked an unambiguous match to a single V gene segment. In an earlier analysis of 587 of the donors, V segments were called functional above 56.7% productive rearrangements and were called segregating when the between-donor standard deviation exceeded 5%. A statistical classification framework was built to diagnose cytomegalovirus status from the catalog of TCR beta chain sequences. A later analysis assigned V and J genes by comparing TCR nucleotide sequences with IMGT/GENE-DB human TR gene sequences. A later analysis assigned CDR3 sequences and most-parsimonious VDJ recombination scenarios with the TCRdist pipeline. In a later analysis, each TCR beta chain was defined by its CDR3 amino acid sequence together with its V-gene family, and reads lacking a unique V-gene family were excluded. As a way to deal with suspected cross-contamination and a sequencing artifact, a later analysis dropped 450 to 600 nucleotide sequences that were highly shared and had low generation probability. For each public chain, a later analysis derived a clonal expansion index from normalized ranks of inferred template counts within each repertoire. Generation probabilities in a later analysis came from a VDJ recombination model fitted to out-of-frame rearrangements, and those results were checked against IGoR. In a later analysis, hypergeometric tests were used to score TCR-TCR, TCR-HLA and TCR-CMV co-occurrence, with a repertoire-size bias correction applied to TCR pairs. To estimate false discovery rates, a later analysis permuted the HLA or CMV assignments 20 times. In a later analysis, co-occurring TCRs were grouped with DBSCAN, and TCRdist sequence similarity was added when clustering was performed within HLA-allele-positive subsets. For co-occurrence clustering, repertoires with fewer than 30,000 or more than 120,000 public chains were excluded, along with 5 or 6 repertoires with anomalous nucleotide sharing. The immuneACCESS repertoire file appears here via TCRdb, limited to in-frame rearrangements. These files lack a portion of the clones; in checked studies, under half of the deficit traces to unresolved V genes, and the cause of the others is not known. V and J calls and clone size come straight from that table; D and trimming were deduced from the DNA. The sample table lists under 200,000 clones, roughly 77% of them with a count of one. Approximately 2.1% of the sample goes to the ten largest clones.

The cohort was made up of about 670 healthy bone marrow donors. At the time of sampling, every cohort member was nominally healthy, though immune exposures that went unrecorded were likely present. The donor tested CMV seropositive, placing the donor among the 250 to 350 seropositive members of the cohort. A peripheral blood sample was collected from each donor, and TCR beta sequencing was performed on peripheral blood mononuclear cells. Genomic DNA was extracted from the blood cell samples with the Qiagen DNeasy Blood Extraction Kit. This chain is built from TRBV5-6 and TRBJ1-4; matching of 6 bases hints at TRBD1 as the D gene. Sequencing used PBMCs. The TCR was taken from a man aged 45-65 years in good health and CMV-seropositive. CDR3 loop: CASSSRQATNEKLFF. The nucleotide sequence is TGTGCCAGCAGCTCCCGACAGGCAACTAATGAAAAACTGTTTTTT.